The 11 T cell receptor beta chains in this list originate from one sample, sequenced in a study of TIL therapy for anti-PD-1-resistant metastatic lung cancer (dated by TCRdb to about 2021). This specimen's time point label, per the study, means: pre-treatment sample, taken before nivolumab and TIL therapy. TCR beta CDR3 regions were amplified from genomic DNA with the immunoSEQ v3 hsTCRB kit using bias-controlled multiplex PCR. Not all clones reach the TCRdb copy of this immuneACCESS table, which keeps in-frame sequences only. Checked studies attribute under half of the gap to unresolved V genes and leave the rest unexplained. For this sample the table gives more than 55,000 clones, of which about 69% were detected only once. Roughly 6.6% of the sample is held by the ten biggest clonotypes. The sample was blood, taken at baseline. The receptors stem from a person aged 25 to 80 with non-small cell lung cancer.

The V gene is TRBV13, the J gene TRBJ2-1, with a weak D call TRBD1 (6 bases). The V gene lost 5 bases and the J gene lost 0 bases, with 8 bases spanning the gap. Germline V gene lookup returns CDR1 PRHDT and CDR2 FYEKMQ (reference sequence). The CDR3 runs 14 residues. This CDR3 reads CASSDRSSYNEQFF. CDR3 bases: TGTGCCAGCAGCGACAGGAGCTCCTACAATGAGCAGTTCTTC.

This clone has only a few counts. This sequence joins TRBV25-1 and TRBJ1-6; maybe TRBD1 (5 bases). CDR3 size: 14 residues. Trimming cost V 6 bases and J 6 bases, with 12 bases left between them. Per germline, CDR1 MGHDK and CDR2 SYGVNS. The CDR3 is CASSEGVGNSPLHF. The CDR3 DNA sequence: TGTGCCAGCAGCGAAGGGGTCGGTAATTCACCCCTCCACTTT.

This rearrangement joins TRBV7-2 to TRBJ1-6; possible D gene TRBD1, 5 bases. Germline CDR1 SGHTA, CDR2 FQGNSA. V was trimmed by 4 bases and J by 2 bases, leaving 15 bases between them. There are 17 residues in the CDR3. The CDR3 DNA reads as TGTGCCAGCAGCTCCCCCAGGCCAGGGCCCTATAATTCACCCCTCCACTTT. Its protein product is CASSSPRPGPYNSPLHF.

For this clone: The same CDR3 is also encoded by other DNA sequences in this sample. Here the CDR3 DNA reads TGCGCCAGCAGCCCTGATACAGATACGCAGTATTTT. This encodes CASSPDTDTQYF. The chain joins TRBV5-1 to TRBJ2-3; D uncertain. This CDR3 is 12 amino acids long. Germline V gene sequence: CDR1 SGHRS, CDR2 YFSETQ. V was clipped by 4 bases and J by 3 bases, with 6 bases between them.

CDR3 sequence reads: CASSPRDSQETQYF. CDR3 DNA: TGTGCCAGCAGTCCCCGGGACTCCCAAGAGACCCAGTACTTC. The chain links TRBV28 to TRBJ2-5, with D possibly being TRBD2 (6 bases). V lost 5 bases and J 1 base, leaving 11 bases between the germline ends. This CDR3 region has 14 residues. Germline loops: CDR1 MDHEN, CDR2 SYDVKM.

V is TRBV13 and J is TRBJ1-6, with D perhaps TRBD1 (5 bases). Trimming took 5 bases from V and 6 from J, leaving 8 bases between them. The CDR3 is 13 amino acids. Germline assignment: CDR1 PRHDT and CDR2 FYEKMQ (reference sequence). CDR3 coding DNA: TGTGCCAGCAGCCGGGACCTTAATTCACCCCTCCACTTT. This translates into CASSRDLNSPLHF.

V and J are TRBV5-6 and TRBJ1-6; D possibly corresponds to TRBD1 (5 bases). This CDR3 is 14 amino acids long. CDR1 is SGHDT, CDR2 YYEEEE, per germline. The V end lost 1 base, the J end lost 10 bases, and 12 bases lay between the germline ends. The CDR3 protein is CASSLWPGSSPLHF. CDR3 sequence (DNA): TGTGCCAGCAGCTTGTGGCCAGGGAGCTCACCCCTCCACTTT.

The J gene is TRBJ2-1, the V gene TRBV6-1, with D uncertain. Germline V gene lookup returns CDR1 MNHNS and CDR2 SASEGT. This CDR3 contains 13 residues. V was clipped by 2 bases and J by 6 bases, with 8 bases between them. As DNA, the CDR3 is TGTGCCAGCAGTGAATGGGCCTTCAATGAGCAGTTCTTC. It specifies CASSEWAFNEQFF.

The V and J genes are TRBV10-3 and TRBJ2-2; maybe TRBD2 (5 bases). Germline V lookup: CDR1 ENHRY, CDR2 SYGVKD. The CDR3 has 13 amino acids. The V end lost 7 bases, the J end lost 7 bases, and 13 bases lay between the germline ends. The CDR3 loop is CAITAEEGGELFF. The CDR3 region has the DNA TGTGCCATCACGGCGGAGGAAGGCGGGGAGCTGTTTTTT.

The count of this clone is one. This chain links TRBV6-1 with TRBJ1-5, with a weak D call TRBD1 (5 bases). Trimming removed 7 bases from V and 3 bases from J, with 10 bases in between. In germline, CDR1 is MNHNS, CDR2 SASEGT. This CDR3 has 13 residues. CDR3 DNA sequence: TGTGCCAGCATACAGGCCCCCAATCAGCCCCAGCATTTT. Its translation: CASIQAPNQPQHF.

The chain has TRBV27 and TRBJ1-4, with 9 bases lining up with TRBD1. V shed 5 bases, J shed 8 bases, and the junction held 6 bases outside the gene matches. Germline CDR1 and CDR2: MNHEY and SMNVEV (reference sequence). This CDR3 spans 14 amino acids. CDR3 in DNA: TGTGCCAGCAGTCAACAGGGGGCACTGGAAAAACTGTTTTTT. Encoded protein: CASSQQGALEKLFF.